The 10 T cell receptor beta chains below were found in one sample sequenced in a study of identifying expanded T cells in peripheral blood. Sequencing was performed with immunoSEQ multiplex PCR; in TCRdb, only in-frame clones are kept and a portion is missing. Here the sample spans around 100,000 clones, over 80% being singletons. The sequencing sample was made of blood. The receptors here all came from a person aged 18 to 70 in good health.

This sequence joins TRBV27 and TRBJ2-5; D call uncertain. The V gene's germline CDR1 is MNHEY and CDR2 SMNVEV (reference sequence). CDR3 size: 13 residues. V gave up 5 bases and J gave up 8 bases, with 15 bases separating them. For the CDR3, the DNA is TGTGCCAGCAGTGTAAATCCCCAAGGAACCCAGTACTTC. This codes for CASSVNPQGTQYF.

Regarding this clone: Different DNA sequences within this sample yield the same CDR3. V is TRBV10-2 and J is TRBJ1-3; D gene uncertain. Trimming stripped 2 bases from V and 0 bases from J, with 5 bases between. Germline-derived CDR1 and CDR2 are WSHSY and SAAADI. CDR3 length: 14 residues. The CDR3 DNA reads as TGCGCCAGCAGTGAGGGGATCTCTGGAAACACCATATATTTT. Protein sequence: CASSEGISGNTIYF.

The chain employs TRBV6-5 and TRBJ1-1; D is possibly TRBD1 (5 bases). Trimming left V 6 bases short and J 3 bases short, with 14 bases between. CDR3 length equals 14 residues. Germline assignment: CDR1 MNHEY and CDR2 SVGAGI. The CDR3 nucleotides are TGTGCCAGCAGCCCCATCGGGACGGACACTGAAGCTTTCTTT. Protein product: CASSPIGTDTEAFF.

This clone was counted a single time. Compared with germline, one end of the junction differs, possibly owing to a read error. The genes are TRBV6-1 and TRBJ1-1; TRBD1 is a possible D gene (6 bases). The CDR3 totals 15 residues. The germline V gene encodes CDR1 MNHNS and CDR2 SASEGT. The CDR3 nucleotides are TGTGCCAGCAGCGAAGAGGGGGGGTGGGACACTGAAGCTTTCTTT. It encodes CASSEEGGWDTEAFF.

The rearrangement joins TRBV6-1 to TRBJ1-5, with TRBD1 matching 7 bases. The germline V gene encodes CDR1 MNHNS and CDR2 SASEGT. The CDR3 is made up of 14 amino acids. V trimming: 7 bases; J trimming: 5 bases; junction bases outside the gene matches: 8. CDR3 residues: CASTWTGSDQPQHF. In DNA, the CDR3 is TGTGCCAGCACATGGACAGGTTCTGATCAGCCCCAGCATTTT.

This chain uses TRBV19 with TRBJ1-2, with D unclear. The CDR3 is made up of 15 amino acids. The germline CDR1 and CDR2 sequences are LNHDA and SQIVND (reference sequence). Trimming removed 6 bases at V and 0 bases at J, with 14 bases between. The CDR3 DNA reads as TGTGCCAGTAGAAGACCGGACGGAGCTAACTATGGCTACACCTTC. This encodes CASRRPDGANYGYTF.

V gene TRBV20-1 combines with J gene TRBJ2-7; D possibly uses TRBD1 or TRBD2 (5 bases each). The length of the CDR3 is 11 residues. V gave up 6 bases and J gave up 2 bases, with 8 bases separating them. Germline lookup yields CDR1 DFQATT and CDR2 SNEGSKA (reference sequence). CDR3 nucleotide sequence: TGCAGTGCGGGGGTGACCTACGAGCAGTACTTC. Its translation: CSAGVTYEQYF.

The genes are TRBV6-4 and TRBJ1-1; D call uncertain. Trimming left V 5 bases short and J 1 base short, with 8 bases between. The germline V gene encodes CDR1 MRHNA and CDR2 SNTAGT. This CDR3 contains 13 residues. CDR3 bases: TGTGCCAGCAGTTTATGGCGGAACACTGAAGCTTTCTTT. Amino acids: CASSLWRNTEAFF.

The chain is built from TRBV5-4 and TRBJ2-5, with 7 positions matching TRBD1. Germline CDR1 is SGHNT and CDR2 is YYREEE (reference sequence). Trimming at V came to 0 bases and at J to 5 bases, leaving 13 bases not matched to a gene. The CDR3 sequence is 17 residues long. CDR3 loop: CASSLEGGGRKEETQYF. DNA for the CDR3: TGTGCCAGCAGCTTGGAAGGGGGCGGGCGAAAGGAGGAGACCCAGTACTTC.

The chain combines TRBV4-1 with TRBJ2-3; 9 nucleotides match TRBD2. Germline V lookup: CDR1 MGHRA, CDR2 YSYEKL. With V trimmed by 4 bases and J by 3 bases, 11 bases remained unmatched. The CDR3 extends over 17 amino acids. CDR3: CASSRSGGALQTDTQYF. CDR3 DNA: TGCGCCAGCAGCCGTAGCGGGGGAGCCCTACAAACAGATACGCAGTATTTT.